Presented here are 8 T cell receptor beta chains from one specimen sequenced in a study of regulatory T cells in long-lasting Graves disease. Time point indicated: newly diagnosed GD, antithyroid drugs for less than 3 months. There was RNA extracted from PBMCs, and the TCR library was made from it. Relying on iRepertoire HTBI primers and Arm-PCR of CDR3 regions, the team built TCR beta libraries. TCRdb processed the multiplex PCR reads anew with MiXCR; each CDR3 protein has one entry. The sample records 530,000 or so distinct CDR3 sequences, about 15% being singletons. The data were also submitted as part of a second study, on T cells in Graves' hyperthyroidism and ophthalmopathy.

The specimen was peripheral blood mononuclear cells (PBMCs), collected at new diagnosis, from a patient treated with antithyroid drugs. These receptors all come from a man between 18 and 35 years old with Graves disease.

As regards this clonotype: One end of the junction is discordant with germline, which a read error may explain. V usage is TRBV24-1 and J usage is TRBJ2-5; D gene uncertain. The CDR3 length is 15 residues. From germline, CDR1 is KGHDR and CDR2 SFDVKD. The CDR3 reads CATSDFTSLQEAQYF. CDR3 DNA sequence: TGTGCCACCAGTGATTTTACGTCCCTCCAAGAGGCCCAGTACTTC.

The chain uses TRBV7-9 and TRBJ2-1; tentatively, D is TRBD1 or TRBD2 (5 bases each). Germline V gene lookup returns CDR1 SEHNR and CDR2 FQNEAQ (reference sequence). The CDR3 extends over 15 amino acids. The germline V and J ends were trimmed by 3 bases and 8 bases, with 17 bases remaining between them. The CDR3 spells CASSLGVGFAYEQFF. The DNA of the CDR3 is TGTGCCAGCAGCTTGGGGGTGGGGTTTGCGTATGAGCAGTTCTTC.

The rearrangement links TRBV10-3 to TRBJ2-1; tentatively, D is TRBD2 (5 bases). V dropped 4 bases and J dropped 0 bases, with 16 bases sitting between them. The germline V gene encodes CDR1 ENHRY and CDR2 SYGVKD. The CDR3 loop spans 17 amino acids. Written as DNA, the CDR3 is TGTGCCATCAGTGGGGCGGGCGCCACAAGCTCCTACAATGAGCAGTTCTTC. Protein: CAISGAGATSSYNEQFF.

This clonotype was seen ten or more times. This rearrangement joins TRBV18 to TRBJ2-2; tentatively, D is TRBD1 (5 bases). V lost 4 bases and J 6 bases, leaving 9 bases between the germline ends. This CDR3 spans 13 amino acids. Germline V CDR1 and CDR2: KGHSH, LQKENI. DNA of the CDR3: TGTGCCAGCTCACTCAGACAGCCCGGGGAGCTGTTTTTT. It specifies CASSLRQPGELFF.

The chain has TRBV11-2 and TRBJ1-2, with 7 bases matching TRBD1. Germline CDR1 is SGHAT and CDR2 is FQNNGV. The junction had 7 bases not matched to a gene; V was cut back by 4 bases and J by 5 bases. The CDR3 is 14 residues long. CDR3 coding DNA: TGTGCCAGCAGCTCCCTTCAGACAGGGTATGGCTACACCTTC. Its translation is CASSSLQTGYGYTF.

This clonotype was seen at least ten times. The rearrangement links TRBV20-1 to TRBJ2-3; D remains ambiguous. The germline V gene has CDR1 DFQATT and CDR2 SNEGSKA (reference sequence). Trimming removed 4 bases from V and 4 bases from J, with 9 bases in between. The CDR3 has 12 amino acids. This CDR3 reads CSAIGWPDTQYF. The CDR3 nucleotides read TGCAGTGCTATTGGCTGGCCAGATACGCAGTATTTT.

This clonotype was seen a handful of times. The V gene is TRBV9, the J gene TRBJ1-1, with 7 positions matching TRBD1. V was pared by 1 base and J by 0 bases, with 3 bases of the junction left unmatched. The CDR3 consists of 15 residues. Germline CDR1 is SGDLS and CDR2 is YYNGEE. The CDR3 DNA reads TGTGCCAGCAGCGTAACAGGGGACCTGAACACTGAAGCTTTCTTT. The encoded protein is CASSVTGDLNTEAFF.

There are many counts of this clonotype. This chain connects TRBV28 to TRBJ1-1; D gene uncertain. The V end lost 7 bases, the J end lost 0 bases, and 9 bases lay between the germline ends. Germline V gene lookup returns CDR1 MDHEN and CDR2 SYDVKM. This CDR3 spans 13 amino acids. CDR3 loop: CASIGPMNTEAFF. The CDR3 coding sequence is TGTGCCAGCATAGGACCGATGAACACTGAAGCTTTCTTT.